The TCR beta chain under discussion was sequenced for a study of spatial heterogeneity in lung cancer (dated by TCRdb to between 2017 and 2020). A note on the overall study: Samples were obtained from 70 to 85 patients with early-stage, untreated non-small cell lung cancer from the lung TRACERx cohort. The study quantitatively compared TCR alpha and beta repertoires across multiple tumor regions, matched nontumor lung and blood in non-small cell lung cancer. Follow-up PBMC samples were sequenced whenever the samples were available, and the median time to follow-up was approximately 24 months after resection. In the raw uncorrected reads, each unique combination of TCR and UMI appeared on average more than ten times. Both alpha and beta chains were TCR-sequenced in samples taken at surgery, namely 220 tumor regions, 62 to 70 matched nontumor lung samples and around 53 PBMC samples. Nonsynonymous mutation counts, determined by whole-exome sequencing of tumor tissue, were related to features of the TCR repertoire. Beta-chain transcripts were consistently detected in greater numbers than alpha-chain transcripts, which likely reflected higher beta-chain transcript abundance.

What the work shows at the level of the full study, not this receptor alone: Ubiquitous expanded tumor TCRs were found in blood more often at tumor resection than at routine follow-up. Additional single-cell paired TCR alpha and beta sequencing was considered necessary to confirm, at a functional level, the hypothesis that regional TCRs recognize regional mutations. Comparisons of baseline and follow-up blood repertoires included only approximately 13 patients.

Libraries were made using 5' RACE. The listed sequencing device is NextSeq 500. The TCR library protocol attached a unique molecular identifier to each TCR cDNA molecule to allow correction of PCR and sequencing errors. The study's own analysis went as follows. TCR identification, UMI-based error correction and CDR3 extraction were performed with Decombinator tools. TCRs above a frequency of 2 per 1,000, corresponding to the top 1% of the tumor frequency distribution, were defined as expanded. Renyi diversity was calculated using the R vegan package after each repertoire was subsampled 100 times to 5,000 TCRs. CDR3 similarity networks were built from amino acid triplet string-kernel similarity, connecting CDR3s with pairwise similarity above 0.82. The raw public data were reprocessed by TCRdb itself: fastp quality trimming at Q25, MiXCR clonotype calling, in-frame beta chains only. A single entry per CDR3 protein holds the most common genes and DNA from its merged rows. Here the V and J calls rest on TCRdb's processing, not on the authors' analysis. The sample table shows 15,000 to 20,000 distinct CDR3 sequences, and 9.2% are seen once. The top ten hold less than 25% of the sample.

The V and J ends are trimmed by 4 bases and 3 bases, leaving 18 bases between them. Including cysteine and phenylalanine, the CDR3 has 17 amino acids. The sequence is cut down to CDR3 DNA, 51 bases in frame from base 1. CDR1 and CDR2 were assigned from the germline V gene as KGHDR and SFDVKD. The time point label for this specimen denotes: blood at routine non-recurrence follow-up after resection. For TCR sequencing, whole RNA was extracted from tumor and nontumor lung tissue, or from cryopreserved PBMC samples, and no cell sorting was done. Only patients with enough RNA available from two or more tumor regions were chosen for TCR sequencing. This clonotype was counted ten times or more. The specificity of this receptor is unknown. No qualities accompany the bases; no much larger clone lies one base away.

The sequenced sample was PBMCs, obtained at follow-up. The chain was built from TRBV24-1 and TRBJ2-1, with the D call perhaps TRBD1 or TRBD2, as 5 bases match in each case. This sequence was found in a male donor with early-stage non-small cell lung cancer. The bases read TGTGCCACCAGTGACCCGTCGAGGGACGGGGACTACAATGAGCAGTTCTTC. This yields the protein CATSDPSRDGDYNEQFF.